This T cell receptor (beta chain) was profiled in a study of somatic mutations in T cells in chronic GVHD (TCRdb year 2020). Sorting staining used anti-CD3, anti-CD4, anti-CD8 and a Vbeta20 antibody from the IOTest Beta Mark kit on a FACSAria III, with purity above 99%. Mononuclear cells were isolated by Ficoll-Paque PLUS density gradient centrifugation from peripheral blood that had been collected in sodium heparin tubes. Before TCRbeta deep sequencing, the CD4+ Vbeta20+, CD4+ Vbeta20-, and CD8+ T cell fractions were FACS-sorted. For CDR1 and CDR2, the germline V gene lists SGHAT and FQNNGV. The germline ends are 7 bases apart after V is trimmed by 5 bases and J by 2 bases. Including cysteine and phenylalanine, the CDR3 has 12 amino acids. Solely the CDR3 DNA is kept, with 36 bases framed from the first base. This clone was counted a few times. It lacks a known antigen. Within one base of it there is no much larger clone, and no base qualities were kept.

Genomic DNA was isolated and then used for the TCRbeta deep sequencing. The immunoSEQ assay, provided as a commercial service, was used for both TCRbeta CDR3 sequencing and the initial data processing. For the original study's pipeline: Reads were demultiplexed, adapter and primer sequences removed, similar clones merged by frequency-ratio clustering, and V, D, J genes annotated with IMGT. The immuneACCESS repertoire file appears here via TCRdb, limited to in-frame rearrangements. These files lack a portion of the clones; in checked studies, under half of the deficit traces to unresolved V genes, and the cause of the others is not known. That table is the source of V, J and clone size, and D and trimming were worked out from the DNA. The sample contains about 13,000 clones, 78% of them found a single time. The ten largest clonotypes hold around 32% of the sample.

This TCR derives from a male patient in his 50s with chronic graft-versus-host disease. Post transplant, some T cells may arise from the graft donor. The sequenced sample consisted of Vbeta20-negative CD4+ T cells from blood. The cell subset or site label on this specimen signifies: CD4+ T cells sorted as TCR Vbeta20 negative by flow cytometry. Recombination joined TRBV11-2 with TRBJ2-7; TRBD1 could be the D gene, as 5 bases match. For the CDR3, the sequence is CASSRQPYEQYF. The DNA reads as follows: TGTGCCAGCAGCCGACAGCCCTACGAGCAGTACTTC. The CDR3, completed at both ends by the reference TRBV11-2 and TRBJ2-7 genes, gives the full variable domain EAGVAQSPRYKIIEKRQSVAFWCNPISGHATLYWYQQILGQGPKLLIQFQNNGVVDDSQLPKDRFSAERLKGVDSTLKIQPAKLEDSAVYLCASSRQPYEQYFGPGTRLTVT.